This record concerns one T cell receptor (beta chain) sequence. This entry is derived from a study of T cell changes during pregnancy in multiple sclerosis. CDR1 is SEHNR, CDR2 FQNEAQ, per germline (reference sequence). V lost 6 bases, J lost 0 bases, and 7 bases stayed unmatched. The CDR3 consists of 15 residues. TCRdb keeps only in-frame clones here, not all; method: immunoSEQ multiplex PCR. The top ten hold about 3% of the sample, which has approximately 100,000 clones, 90% to 95% seen once. The chain is built from TRBV7-9 and TRBJ2-5, with 7 bases identical to TRBD2. This material consisted of peripheral blood, taken after pregnancy. The receptor was isolated from a female donor with multiple sclerosis, enrolled in a pregnancy study. The CDR3 DNA is TGTGCCAGCAGTCGCGGCGGGGGAGACCAAGAGACCCAGTACTTC. Translation: CASSRGGGDQETQYF. Variable domain in full (rest from reference TRBV7-9 and TRBJ2-5): DTGVSQNPRHKITKRGQNVTFRCDPISEHNRLYWYRQTLGQGPEFLTYFQNEAQLEKSRLLSDRFSAERPKGSFSTLEIQRTEQGDSAMYLCASSRGGGDQETQYFGPGTRLLVL.